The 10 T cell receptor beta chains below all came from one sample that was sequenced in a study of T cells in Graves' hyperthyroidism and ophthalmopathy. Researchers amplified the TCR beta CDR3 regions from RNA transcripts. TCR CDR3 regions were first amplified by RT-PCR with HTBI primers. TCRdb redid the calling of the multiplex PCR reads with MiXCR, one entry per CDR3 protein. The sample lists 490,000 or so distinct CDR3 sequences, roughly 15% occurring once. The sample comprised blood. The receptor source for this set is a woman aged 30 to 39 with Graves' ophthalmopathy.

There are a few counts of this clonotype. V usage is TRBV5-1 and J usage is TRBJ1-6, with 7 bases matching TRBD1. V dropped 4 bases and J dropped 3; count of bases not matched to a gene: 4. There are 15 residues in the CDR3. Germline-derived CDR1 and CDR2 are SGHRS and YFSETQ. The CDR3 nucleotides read TGCGCCAGCAGCACGGGGACAGTCTATAATTCACCCCTCCACTTT. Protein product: CASSTGTVYNSPLHF.

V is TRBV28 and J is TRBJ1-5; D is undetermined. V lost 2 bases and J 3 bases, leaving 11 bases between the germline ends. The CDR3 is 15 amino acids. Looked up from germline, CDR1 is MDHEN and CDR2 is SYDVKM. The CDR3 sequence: CASSLRVGFNQPQHF. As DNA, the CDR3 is TGTGCCAGCAGTTTACGGGTAGGGTTCAATCAGCCCCAGCATTTT.

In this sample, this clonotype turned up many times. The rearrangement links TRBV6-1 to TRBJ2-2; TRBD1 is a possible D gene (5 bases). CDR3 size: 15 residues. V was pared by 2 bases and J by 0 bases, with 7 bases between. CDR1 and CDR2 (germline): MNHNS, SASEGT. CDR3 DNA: TGTGCCAGCAGTGAAATGGGGCCGAACACCGGGGAGCTGTTTTTT. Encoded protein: CASSEMGPNTGELFF.

CDR3 amino acids: CASSLSQRVSQETQYF. The DNA of the CDR3 is TGTGCCAGCAGCTTAAGTCAGCGGGTTTCCCAAGAGACCCAGTACTTC. The chain combines TRBV7-3 with TRBJ2-5; weak D call: TRBD2 (6 bases). Trimming pared 1 base from V and 1 base from J, leaving 13 bases between. Germline V gene data show CDR1 as SGHTA and CDR2 as FQGTGA. The CDR3 has 16 amino acids.

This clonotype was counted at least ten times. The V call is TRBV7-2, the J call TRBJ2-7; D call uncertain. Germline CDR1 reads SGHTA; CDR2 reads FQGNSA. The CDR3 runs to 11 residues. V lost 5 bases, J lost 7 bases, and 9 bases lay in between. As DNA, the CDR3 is TGTGCCAGCAGCCCTGCTGAGGAGCAGTACTTC. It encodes CASSPAEEQYF.

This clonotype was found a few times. CDR3 sequence reads: CAVEREHEQFF. The CDR3 nucleotides are TGTGCCGTAGAGCGGGAACATGAGCAGTTCTTC. V gene TRBV19 combines with J gene TRBJ2-1; TRBD2 matches 7 bases. Germline V CDR1 and CDR2: LNHDA, SQIVND (reference sequence). V dropped 11 bases and J dropped 8; count of bases not matched to a gene: 6. This CDR3 contains 11 residues.

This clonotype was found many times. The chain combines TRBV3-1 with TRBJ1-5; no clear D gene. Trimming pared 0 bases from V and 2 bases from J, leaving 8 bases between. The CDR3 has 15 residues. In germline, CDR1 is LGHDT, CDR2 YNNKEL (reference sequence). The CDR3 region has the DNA TGTGCCAGCAGCCAAGAATCAGGTCGCAATCAGCCCCAGCATTTT. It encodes CASSQESGRNQPQHF.

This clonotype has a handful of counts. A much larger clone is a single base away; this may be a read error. The CDR3 loop is CASSETLDVYEQYF. The CDR3 DNA follows: TGTGCCAGCAGTGAAACTTTAGACGTATACGAGCAGTACTTC. The genes are TRBV2 and TRBJ2-7; D is unclear. Per the germline V gene, CDR1 is SNHLY and CDR2 is FYNNEI. V lost 2 bases to trimming and J lost 4 bases, with 12 bases between them. This CDR3 is 14 amino acids long.

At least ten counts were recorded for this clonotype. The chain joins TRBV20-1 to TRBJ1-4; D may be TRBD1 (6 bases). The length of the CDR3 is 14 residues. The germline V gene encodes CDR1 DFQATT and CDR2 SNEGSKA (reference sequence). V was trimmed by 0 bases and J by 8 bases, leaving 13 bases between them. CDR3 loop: CSARDEGQGEKLFF. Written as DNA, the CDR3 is TGCAGTGCTAGAGACGAGGGACAAGGCGAAAAACTGTTTTTT.

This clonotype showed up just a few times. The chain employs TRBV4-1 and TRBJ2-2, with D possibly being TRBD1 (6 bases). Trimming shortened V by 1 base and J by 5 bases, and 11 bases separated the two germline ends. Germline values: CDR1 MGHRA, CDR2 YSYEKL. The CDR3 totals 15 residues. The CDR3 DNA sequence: TGCGCCAGCAGCCAAGCTTGGCAGGGGACCGGGGAGCTGTTTTTT. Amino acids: CASSQAWQGTGELFF.